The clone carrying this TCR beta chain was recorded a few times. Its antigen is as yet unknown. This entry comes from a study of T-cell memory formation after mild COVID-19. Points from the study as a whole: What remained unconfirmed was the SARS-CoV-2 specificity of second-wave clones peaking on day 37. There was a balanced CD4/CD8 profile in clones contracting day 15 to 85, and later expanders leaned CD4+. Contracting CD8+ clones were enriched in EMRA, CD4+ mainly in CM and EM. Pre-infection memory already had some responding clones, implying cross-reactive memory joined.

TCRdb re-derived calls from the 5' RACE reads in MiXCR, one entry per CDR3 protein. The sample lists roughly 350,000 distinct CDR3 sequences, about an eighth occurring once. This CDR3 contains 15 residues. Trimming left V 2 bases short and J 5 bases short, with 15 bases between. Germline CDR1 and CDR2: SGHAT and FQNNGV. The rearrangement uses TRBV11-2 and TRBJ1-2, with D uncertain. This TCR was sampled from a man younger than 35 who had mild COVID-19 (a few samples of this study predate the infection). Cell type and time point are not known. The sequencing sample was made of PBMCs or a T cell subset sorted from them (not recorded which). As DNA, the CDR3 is TGTGCCAGCAGCTTATCGGGAGAGTGGTGGTATGGCTACACCTTC. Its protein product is CASSLSGEWWYGYTF.